The 10 T cell receptor beta chains below come from one sample, sequenced in a study of beta chain features in type 1 diabetes. Expressed TCRB transcripts got sequenced, as all isolated RNA was reverse transcribed. Only in-frame clones appear in the TCRdb table, and some are missing; sequencing was by immunoSEQ multiplex PCR. The sample yields 15,000 to 20,000 clones, 50% seen once. Sequencing input: stem cell memory CD4+ T cells from blood. These receptor sequences come from a man younger than 30 in good health.

The CDR3, as DNA: TGTGCCAGCAGCCAGATCGGGGGTGGACGGGGCTCCTACGAGCAGTACTTC. This encodes CASSQIGGGRGSYEQYF. This chain uses TRBV11-2 with TRBJ2-7; weak D call: TRBD2 (6 bases). Per germline, CDR1 SGHAT and CDR2 FQNNGV. V lost 5 bases, J lost 0 bases, and 20 bases lay in between. The CDR3 consists of 17 residues.

This chain uses TRBV7-8 with TRBJ1-2, with a weak D call TRBD1 (6 bases). The CDR3 spans 15 residues. CDR1 SGHVS and CDR2 FQNEAQ come from the germline V gene. The V gene lost 0 bases and the J gene lost 3 bases, with 11 bases spanning the gap. For the CDR3, the DNA is TGTGCCAGCAGCTTAGCGTCCGCAGGGGACTATGGCTACACCTTC. Protein product: CASSLASAGDYGYTF.

The V call is TRBV28, the J call TRBJ2-1; maybe TRBD2 (5 bases). This CDR3 is built from 14 residues. Germline V gene sequence: CDR1 MDHEN, CDR2 SYDVKM. Trimming shortened V by 7 bases and J by 4 bases, and 14 bases separated the two germline ends. CDR3 in amino acids: CASNKPGRYNEQFF. CDR3 nucleotides: TGTGCCAGCAACAAACCGGGAAGATACAATGAGCAGTTCTTC.

The CDR3 here is CASSVSGGGESGGYTF. CDR3 DNA sequence: TGTGCCAGCAGCGTAAGTGGAGGGGGCGAATCAGGCGGCTACACCTTC. V and J are TRBV9 and TRBJ1-2; 7 positions agree with TRBD1. The CDR3 runs 16 residues. J gave up 8 bases and V 1 base, and 14 bases lay outside the gene matches. CDR1 SGDLS and CDR2 YYNGEE come from the germline V gene.

The chain uses TRBV7-3 and TRBJ1-2; D not certain. The CDR3 contains 15 residues. With 0 bases removed from V and 4 bases from J, the gap between germline ends came to 12 bases. The germline CDR1 and CDR2 sequences are SGHTA and FQGTGA. The CDR3 DNA reads TGTGCCAGCAGCTTAACGGGGTCAGGAGGCTATGGCTACACCTTC. Its protein is CASSLTGSGGYGYTF.

The gene calls are TRBV10-3 and TRBJ2-5; D may be TRBD2 (6 bases). CDR3 size: 14 residues. Germline CDR1 and CDR2: ENHRY and SYGVKD. Trimming shortened V by 7 bases and J by 5 bases, and 17 bases separated the two germline ends. This CDR3 is CAIMRGGGEETQYF. CDR3 in DNA: TGTGCCATCATGCGGGGAGGAGGTGAGGAGACCCAGTACTTC.

The chain carries TRBV5-1 and TRBJ1-1, with D tentatively TRBD1 (6 bases). Trimming pared 0 bases from V and 4 bases from J, leaving 13 bases between. This CDR3 is 15 amino acids long. CDR1 is SGHRS and CDR2 is YFSETQ in the germline V gene. In DNA form, the CDR3 reads TGCGCCAGCAGCTTGGCCGAGGGGGTATTCACTGAAGCTTTCTTT. Protein product: CASSLAEGVFTEAFF.

The J gene is TRBJ1-5, the V gene TRBV28; tentative D call: TRBD1 (6 bases). Per germline, CDR1 MDHEN and CDR2 SYDVKM. CDR3 length: 15 residues. Trimming took 6 bases from V and 4 from J, leaving 16 bases between them. The CDR3, as DNA: TGTGCCAGCAGCCCCAGGGACATCCGTAATCAGCCCCAGCATTTT. Translating gives CASSPRDIRNQPQHF.

CDR3 sequence reads: CASSPGIANTEAFF. The CDR3 bases are TGTGCCAGCAGTCCAGGGATCGCGAACACTGAAGCTTTCTTT. The chain joins TRBV7-2 to TRBJ1-1; tentative D call: TRBD1 (5 bases). V shed 6 bases and J shed 1 base, with 12 bases lying between them. The CDR3 covers 14 residues. CDR1 is SGHTA, CDR2 FQGNSA, per germline. Combining the CDR3 with reference TRBV7-2 and TRBJ1-1 gives the whole variable domain GAGVSQSPSNKVTEKGKDVELRCDPISGHTALYWYRQSLGQGLEFLIYFQGNSAPDKSGLPSDRFSAERTGGSVSTLTIQRTQQEDSAVYLCASSPGIANTEAFFGQGTRLTVV.

V gene TRBV6-1 combines with J gene TRBJ1-1; D perhaps matches TRBD1 (6 bases). Trimming took 9 bases from V and 1 from J, leaving 18 bases between them. From germline, CDR1 is MNHNS and CDR2 SASEGT. CDR3 length: 15 amino acids. This chain's CDR3 is CASERPVTGNTEAFF. In DNA, the CDR3 is TGTGCCAGTGAACGGCCAGTGACAGGGAACACTGAAGCTTTCTTT.